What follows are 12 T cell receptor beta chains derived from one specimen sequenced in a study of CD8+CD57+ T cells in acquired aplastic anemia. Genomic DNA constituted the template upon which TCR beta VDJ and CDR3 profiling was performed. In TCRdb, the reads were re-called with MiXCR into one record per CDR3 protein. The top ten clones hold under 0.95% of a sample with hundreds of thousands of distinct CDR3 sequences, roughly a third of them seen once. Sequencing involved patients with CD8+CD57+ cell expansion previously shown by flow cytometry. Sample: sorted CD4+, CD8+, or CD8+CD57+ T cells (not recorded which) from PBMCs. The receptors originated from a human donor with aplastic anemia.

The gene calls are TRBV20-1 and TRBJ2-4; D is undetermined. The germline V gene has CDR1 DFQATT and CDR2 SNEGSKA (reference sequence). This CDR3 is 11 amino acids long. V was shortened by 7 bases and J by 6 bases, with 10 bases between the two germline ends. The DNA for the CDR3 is TGCAGTGTCCGCAAAGGAAACATTCAGTACTTC. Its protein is CSVRKGNIQYF.

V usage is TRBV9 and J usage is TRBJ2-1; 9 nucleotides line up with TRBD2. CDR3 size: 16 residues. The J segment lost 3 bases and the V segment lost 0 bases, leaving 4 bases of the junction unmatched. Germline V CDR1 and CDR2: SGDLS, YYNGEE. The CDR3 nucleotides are TGTGCCAGCAGCGTAGCAGGCGGGGGGGGCTACAATGAGCAGTTCTTC. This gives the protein CASSVAGGGGYNEQFF.

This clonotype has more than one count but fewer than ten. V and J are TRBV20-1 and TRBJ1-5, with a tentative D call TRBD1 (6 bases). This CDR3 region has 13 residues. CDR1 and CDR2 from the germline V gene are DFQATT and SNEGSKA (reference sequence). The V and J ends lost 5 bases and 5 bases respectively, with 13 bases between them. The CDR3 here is CSAAGTNDQPQHF. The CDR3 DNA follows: TGCAGTGCTGCCGGGACAAACGATCAGCCCCAGCATTTT.

DNA for the CDR3: TGTGCCAGCAGTGCTCCCAGCACCAGCTCCTACGAGCAGTACTTC. Its translation is CASSAPSTSSYEQYF. The gene calls are TRBV6-1 and TRBJ2-7; D is ambiguous. Trimming shortened V by 4 bases and J by 0 bases, and 13 bases separated the two germline ends. Germline V CDR1 and CDR2: MNHNS, SASEGT. The length of the CDR3 is 15 residues.

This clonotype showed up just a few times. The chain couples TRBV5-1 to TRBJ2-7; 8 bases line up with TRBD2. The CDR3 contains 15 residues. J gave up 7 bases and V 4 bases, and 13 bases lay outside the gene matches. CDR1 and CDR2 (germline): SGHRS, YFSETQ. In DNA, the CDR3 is TGCGCCAGCAGCGTTGGTAGCGGGGCCCCTAGGGAGCAGTACTTC. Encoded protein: CASSVGSGAPREQYF.

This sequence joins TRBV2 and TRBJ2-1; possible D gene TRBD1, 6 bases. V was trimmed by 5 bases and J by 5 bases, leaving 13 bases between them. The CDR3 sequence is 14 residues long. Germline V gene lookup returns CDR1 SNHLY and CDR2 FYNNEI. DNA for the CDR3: TGTGCCAGCAGTTCCTGGACAGCCCACAATGAGCAGTTCTTC. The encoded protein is CASSSWTAHNEQFF.

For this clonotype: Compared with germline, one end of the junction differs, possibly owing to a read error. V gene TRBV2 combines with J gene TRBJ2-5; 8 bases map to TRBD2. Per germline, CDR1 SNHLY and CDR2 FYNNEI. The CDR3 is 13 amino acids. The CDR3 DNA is TGTGGCAGCAGTTTAGGGGCGGGAGGGACCCAGTACTTC. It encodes CGSSLGAGGTQYF.

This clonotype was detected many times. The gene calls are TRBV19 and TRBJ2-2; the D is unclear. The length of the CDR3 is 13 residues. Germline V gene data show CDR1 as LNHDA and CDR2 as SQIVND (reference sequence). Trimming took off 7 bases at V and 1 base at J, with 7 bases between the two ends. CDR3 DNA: TGTGCCAGTAACTTAGAGAACACCGGGGAGCTGTTTTTT. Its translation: CASNLENTGELFF.

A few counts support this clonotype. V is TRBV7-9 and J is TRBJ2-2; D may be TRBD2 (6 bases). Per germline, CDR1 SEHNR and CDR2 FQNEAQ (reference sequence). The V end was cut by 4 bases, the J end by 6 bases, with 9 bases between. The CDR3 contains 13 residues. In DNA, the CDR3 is TGTGCCAGCAGCTCGGGAGTGGCCGGGGAGCTGTTTTTT. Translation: CASSSGVAGELFF.

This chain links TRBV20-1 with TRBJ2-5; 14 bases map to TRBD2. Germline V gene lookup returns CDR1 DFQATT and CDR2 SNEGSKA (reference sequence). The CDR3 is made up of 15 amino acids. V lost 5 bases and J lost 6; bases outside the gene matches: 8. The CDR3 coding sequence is TGCAGTGCTTCCGGGACTAGCGGGAGTATAAAGACCCAGTACTTC. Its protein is CSASGTSGSIKTQYF.

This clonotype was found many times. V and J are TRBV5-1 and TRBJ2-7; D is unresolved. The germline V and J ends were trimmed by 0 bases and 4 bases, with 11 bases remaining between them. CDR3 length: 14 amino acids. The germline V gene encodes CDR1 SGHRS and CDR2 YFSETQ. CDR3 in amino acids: CASSLGGIEYEQYF. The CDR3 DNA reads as TGCGCCAGCAGCTTGGGAGGTATTGAATACGAGCAGTACTTC.

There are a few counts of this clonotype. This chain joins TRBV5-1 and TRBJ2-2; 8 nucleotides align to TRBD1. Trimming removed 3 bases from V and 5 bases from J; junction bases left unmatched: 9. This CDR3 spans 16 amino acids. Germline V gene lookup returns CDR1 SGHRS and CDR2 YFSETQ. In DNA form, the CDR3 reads TGCGCCAGCAGCTGGAGTTTGGGGACAGGTACCGGGGAGCTGTTTTTT. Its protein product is CASSWSLGTGTGELFF.